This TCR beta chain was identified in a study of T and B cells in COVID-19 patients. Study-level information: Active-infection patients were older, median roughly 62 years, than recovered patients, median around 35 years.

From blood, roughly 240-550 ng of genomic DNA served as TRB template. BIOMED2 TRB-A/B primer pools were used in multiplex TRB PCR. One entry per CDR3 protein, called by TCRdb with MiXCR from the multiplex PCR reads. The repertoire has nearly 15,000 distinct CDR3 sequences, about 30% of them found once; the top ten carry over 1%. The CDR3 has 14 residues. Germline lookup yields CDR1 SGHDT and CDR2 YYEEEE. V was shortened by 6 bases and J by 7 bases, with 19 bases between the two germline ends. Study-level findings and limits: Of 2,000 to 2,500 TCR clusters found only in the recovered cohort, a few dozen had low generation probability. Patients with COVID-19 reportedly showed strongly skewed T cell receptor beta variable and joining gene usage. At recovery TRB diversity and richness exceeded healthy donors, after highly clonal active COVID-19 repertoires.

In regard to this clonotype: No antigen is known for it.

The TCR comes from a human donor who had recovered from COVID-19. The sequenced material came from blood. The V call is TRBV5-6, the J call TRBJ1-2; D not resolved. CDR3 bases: TGTGCCAGCATCCCAACCGGAGGGCCTCTTGGCTACACCTTC. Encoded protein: CASIPTGGPLGYTF.